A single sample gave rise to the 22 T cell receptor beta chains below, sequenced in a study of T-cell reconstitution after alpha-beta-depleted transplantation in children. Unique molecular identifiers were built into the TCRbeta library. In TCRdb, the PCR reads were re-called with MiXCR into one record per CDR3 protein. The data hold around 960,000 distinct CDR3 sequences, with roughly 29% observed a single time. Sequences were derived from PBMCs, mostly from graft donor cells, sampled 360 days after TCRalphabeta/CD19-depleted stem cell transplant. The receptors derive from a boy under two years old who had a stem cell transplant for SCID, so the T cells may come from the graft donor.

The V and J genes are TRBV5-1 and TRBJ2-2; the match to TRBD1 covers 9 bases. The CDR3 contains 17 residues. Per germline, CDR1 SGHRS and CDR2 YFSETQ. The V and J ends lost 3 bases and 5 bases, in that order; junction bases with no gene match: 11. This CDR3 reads CASSWRTGTGRTGELFF. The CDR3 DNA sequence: TGCGCCAGCAGCTGGAGGACCGGGACAGGGAGGACCGGGGAGCTGTTTTTT.

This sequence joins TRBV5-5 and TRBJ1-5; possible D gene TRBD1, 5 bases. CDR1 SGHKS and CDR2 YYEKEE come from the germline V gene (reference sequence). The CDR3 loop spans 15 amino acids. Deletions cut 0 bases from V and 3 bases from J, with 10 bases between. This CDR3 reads CASSLAPGINQPQHF. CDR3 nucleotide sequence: TGTGCCAGCAGCTTGGCCCCAGGGATCAATCAGCCCCAGCATTTT.

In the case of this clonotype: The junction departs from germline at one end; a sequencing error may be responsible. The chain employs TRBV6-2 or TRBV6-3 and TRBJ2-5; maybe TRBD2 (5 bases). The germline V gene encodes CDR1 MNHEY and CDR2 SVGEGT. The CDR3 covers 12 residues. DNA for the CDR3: TGTGCCAGCACCGAATCCGGGGAGCGGCCCCTCTTC. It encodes CASTESGERPLF.

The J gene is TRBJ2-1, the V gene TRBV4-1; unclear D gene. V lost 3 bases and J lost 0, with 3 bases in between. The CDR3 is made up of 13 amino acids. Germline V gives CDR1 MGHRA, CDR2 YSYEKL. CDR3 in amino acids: CASSHTSYNEQFF. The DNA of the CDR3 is TGCGCCAGCAGCCATACCTCCTACAATGAGCAGTTCTTC.

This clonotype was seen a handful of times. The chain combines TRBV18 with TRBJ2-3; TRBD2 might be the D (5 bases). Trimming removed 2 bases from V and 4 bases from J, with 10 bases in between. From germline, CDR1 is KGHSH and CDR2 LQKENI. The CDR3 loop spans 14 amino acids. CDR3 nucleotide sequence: TGTGCCAGCTCACCATGGGAGTCCGCAGATACGCAGTATTTT. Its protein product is CASSPWESADTQYF.

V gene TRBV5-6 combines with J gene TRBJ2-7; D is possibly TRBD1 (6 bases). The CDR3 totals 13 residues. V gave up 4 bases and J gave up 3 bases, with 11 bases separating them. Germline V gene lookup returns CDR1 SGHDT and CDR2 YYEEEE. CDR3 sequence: CASSTNRVYEQYF. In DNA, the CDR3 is TGTGCCAGCAGCACGAACAGGGTCTACGAGCAGTACTTC.

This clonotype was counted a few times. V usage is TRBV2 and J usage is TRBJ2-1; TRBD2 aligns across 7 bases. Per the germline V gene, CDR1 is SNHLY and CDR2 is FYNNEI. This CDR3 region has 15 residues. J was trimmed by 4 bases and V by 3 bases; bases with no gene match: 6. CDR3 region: CASSEEAGLYNEQFF. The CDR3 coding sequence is TGTGCCAGCAGTGAGGAAGCGGGGTTGTACAATGAGCAGTTCTTC.

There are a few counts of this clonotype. DNA for the CDR3: TGTGCCAGCAGCCCGTCGGACAGCCCGAACACCGGGGAGCTGTTTTTT. Translating it yields CASSPSDSPNTGELFF. This sequence joins TRBV5-5 and TRBJ2-2; TRBD1 is a possible D gene (6 bases). The CDR3 sequence is 16 residues long. The V gene's germline CDR1 is SGHKS and CDR2 YYEKEE (reference sequence). V dropped 4 bases and J dropped 0 bases, with 13 bases sitting between them.

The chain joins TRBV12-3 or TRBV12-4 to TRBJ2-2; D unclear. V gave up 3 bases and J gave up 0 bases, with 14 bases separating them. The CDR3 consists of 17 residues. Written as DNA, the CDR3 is TGTGCCAGCAGTTTTCGGTTAGGCCGCTCGAACACCGGGGAGCTGTTTTTT. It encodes CASSFRLGRSNTGELFF.

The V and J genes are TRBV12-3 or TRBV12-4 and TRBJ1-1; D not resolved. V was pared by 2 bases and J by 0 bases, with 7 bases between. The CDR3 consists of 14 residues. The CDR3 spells CASSLIVMNTEAFF. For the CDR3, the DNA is TGTGCCAGCAGTTTAATCGTCATGAACACTGAAGCTTTCTTT.

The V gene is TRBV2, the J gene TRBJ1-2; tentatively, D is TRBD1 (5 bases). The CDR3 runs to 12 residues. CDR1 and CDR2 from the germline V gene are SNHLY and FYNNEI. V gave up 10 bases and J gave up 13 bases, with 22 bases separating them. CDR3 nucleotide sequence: TGTGCCACTGAATTCCTAACAGGCTTCGCCACCTTC. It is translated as CATEFLTGFATF.

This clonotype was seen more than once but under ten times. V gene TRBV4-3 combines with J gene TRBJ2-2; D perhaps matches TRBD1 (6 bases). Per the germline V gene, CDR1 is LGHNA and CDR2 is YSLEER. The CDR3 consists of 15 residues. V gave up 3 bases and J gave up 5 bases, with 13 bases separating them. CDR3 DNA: TGCGCCAGCAGCCAGGAGGTAACAGGGACCGGGGAGCTGTTTTTT. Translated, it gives CASSQEVTGTGELFF.

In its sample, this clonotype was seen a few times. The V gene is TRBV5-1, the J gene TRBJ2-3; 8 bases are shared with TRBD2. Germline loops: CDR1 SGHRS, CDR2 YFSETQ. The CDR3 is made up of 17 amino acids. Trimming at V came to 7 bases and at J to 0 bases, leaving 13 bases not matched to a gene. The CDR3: CASHEPGGMTSTDTQYF. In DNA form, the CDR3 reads TGCGCCAGCCATGAGCCGGGGGGGATGACTAGCACAGATACGCAGTATTTT.

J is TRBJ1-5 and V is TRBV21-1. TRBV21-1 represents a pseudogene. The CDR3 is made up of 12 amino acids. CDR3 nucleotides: TGTGCCAGCAGCACGAGGGATCAGCCCCAGCATTTT. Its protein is CASSTRDQPQHF.

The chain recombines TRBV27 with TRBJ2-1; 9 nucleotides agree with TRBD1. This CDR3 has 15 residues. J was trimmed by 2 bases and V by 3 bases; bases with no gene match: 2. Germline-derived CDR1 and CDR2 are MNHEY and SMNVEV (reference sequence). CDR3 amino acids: CASSFGQGTYNEQFF. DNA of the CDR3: TGTGCCAGCAGTTTCGGACAGGGGACCTACAATGAGCAGTTCTTC.

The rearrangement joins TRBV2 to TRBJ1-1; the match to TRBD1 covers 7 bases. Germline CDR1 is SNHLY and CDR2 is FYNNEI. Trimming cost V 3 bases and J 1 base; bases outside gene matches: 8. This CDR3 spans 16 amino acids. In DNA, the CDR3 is TGTGCCAGCAGTGATCTCGGGACAGAAGAGAACACTGAAGCTTTCTTT. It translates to CASSDLGTEENTEAFF.

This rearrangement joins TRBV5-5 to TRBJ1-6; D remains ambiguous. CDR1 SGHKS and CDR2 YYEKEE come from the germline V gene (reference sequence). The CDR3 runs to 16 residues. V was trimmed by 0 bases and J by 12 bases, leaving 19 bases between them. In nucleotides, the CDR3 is TGTGCCAGCAGCTTGGCCGGGAATGGCCCCCGGATACCCCTCCACTTT. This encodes CASSLAGNGPRIPLHF.

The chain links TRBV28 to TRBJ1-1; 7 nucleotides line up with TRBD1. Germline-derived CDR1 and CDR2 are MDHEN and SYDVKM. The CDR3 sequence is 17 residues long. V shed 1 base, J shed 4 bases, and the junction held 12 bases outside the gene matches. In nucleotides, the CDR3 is TGTGCCAGCAGTTTATCTTTCGGGGGGTCAGGGGGCACTGAAGCTTTCTTT. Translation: CASSLSFGGSGGTEAFF. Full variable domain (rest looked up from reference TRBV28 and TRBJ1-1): DVKVTQSSRYLVKRTGEKVFLECVQDMDHENMFWYRQDPGLGLRLIYFSYDVKMKEKGDIPEGYSVSREKKERFSLILESASTNQTSMYLCASSLSFGGSGGTEAFFGQGTRLTVV.

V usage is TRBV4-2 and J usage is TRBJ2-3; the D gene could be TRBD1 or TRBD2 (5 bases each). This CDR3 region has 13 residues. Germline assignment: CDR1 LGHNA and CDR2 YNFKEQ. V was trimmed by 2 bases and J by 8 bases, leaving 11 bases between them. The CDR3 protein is CASSQLPGRTQYF. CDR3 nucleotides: TGTGCCAGCAGCCAACTTCCGGGACGTACGCAGTATTTT.

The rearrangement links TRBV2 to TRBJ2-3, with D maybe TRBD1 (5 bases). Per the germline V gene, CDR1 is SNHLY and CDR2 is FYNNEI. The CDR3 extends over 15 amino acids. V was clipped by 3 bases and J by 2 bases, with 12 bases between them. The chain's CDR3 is CASSEGQTDTDTQYF. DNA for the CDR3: TGTGCCAGCAGTGAGGGTCAGACAGACACAGATACGCAGTATTTT.

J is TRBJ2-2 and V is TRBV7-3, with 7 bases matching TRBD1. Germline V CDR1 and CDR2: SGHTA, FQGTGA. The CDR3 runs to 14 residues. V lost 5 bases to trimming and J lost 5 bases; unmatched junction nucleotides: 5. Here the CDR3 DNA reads TGTGCCAGCAGCAGAAGGGGGCGAACCGGGGAGCTGTTTTTT. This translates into CASSRRGRTGELFF.

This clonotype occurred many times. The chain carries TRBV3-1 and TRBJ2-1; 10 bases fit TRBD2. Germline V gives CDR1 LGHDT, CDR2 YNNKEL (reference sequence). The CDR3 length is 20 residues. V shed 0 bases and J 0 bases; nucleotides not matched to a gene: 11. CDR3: CASSQELAGIIDGSYNEQFF. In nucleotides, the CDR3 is TGTGCCAGCAGCCAAGAACTAGCGGGGATCATAGATGGCTCCTACAATGAGCAGTTCTTC.